This TCR beta chain was obtained from a study of cytomegalovirus exposure and HLA in healthy donors. It was with 60 Vbeta and 13 Jbeta primers that the PCR ran. Assay: immunoSEQ multiplex PCR; the TCRdb copy retains only in-frame clones and omits some. The table for this sample gives around 75,000 clones. General study findings and limits: The availability of immune exposure information extended only to CMV serostatus. The investigators catalogued about 170 TCR beta chains as cytomegalovirus-associated. DRB1 had the most TCR associations and HLA-C the fewest, a later analysis found, with rates varying by HLA locus.

The CDR3 extends over 15 amino acids. V gave up 10 bases and J gave up 2 bases, with 17 bases separating them. From germline, CDR1 is SNHLY and CDR2 FYNNEI. Concerning this clone: Its specificity is unknown.

This clonotype was obtained from a man between 45 and 60 years old in good health and CMV-seropositive. The chain links TRBV2 to TRBJ2-2; maybe TRBD2 (6 bases). Sequenced input: PBMCs. In nucleotides, the CDR3 is TGTGCCATCGCGGCGGGACTTCTCAACACCGGGGAGCTGTTTTTT. Translation: CAIAAGLLNTGELFF.